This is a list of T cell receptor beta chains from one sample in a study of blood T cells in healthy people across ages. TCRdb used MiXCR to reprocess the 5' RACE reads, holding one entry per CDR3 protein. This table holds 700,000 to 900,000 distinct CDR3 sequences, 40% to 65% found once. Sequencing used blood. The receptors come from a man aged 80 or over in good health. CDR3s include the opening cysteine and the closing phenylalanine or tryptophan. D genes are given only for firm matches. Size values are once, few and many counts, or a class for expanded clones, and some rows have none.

TGTGCCAGCAGTTTCATCTCTAGCGGGAGGTCCTACGAGCAGTACTTC | CASSFISSGRSYEQYF | TRBJ2-7 | TRBD2 | - | TRBV27
TGTGCCAGCAGTCCGGACTCCCGGTCCTACAATGAGCAGTTCTTC | CASSPDSRSYNEQFF | TRBJ2-1 | - | few | TRBV12-3/TRBV12-4
TGCAGTGCTAGATTGGCTAGCGGGACCTCCTACGAGCAGTACTTC | CSARLASGTSYEQYF | TRBJ2-7 | TRBD2 | - | TRBV20-1
TGTGCCAGCAGCGCGCTCCTCTATGGCTACACCTTC | CASSALLYGYTF | TRBJ1-2 | - | few | TRBV7-9
TGTGCCAGCACCTATCTCCCGGGGGCTAGCGGGAGGTTTGACAATGAGCAGTTCTTC | CASTYLPGASGRFDNEQFF | TRBJ2-1 | TRBD2 | - | TRBV6-1
TGTGCCAGCAGCTTAGGACTAGCGGGAGATGAGACCCAGTACTTC | CASSLGLAGDETQYF | TRBJ2-5 | TRBD2 | few | TRBV7-9
TGTGCCAGCAGTTTAGCGACCACAGATACGCAGTATTTT | CASSLATTDTQYF | TRBJ2-3 | - | - | TRBV12-3/TRBV12-4
TGCGCCAGCAGCCCTTTCGAGGCGCGCGAAAAACTGTTTTTT | CASSPFEAREKLFF | TRBJ1-4 | - | - | TRBV5-1
TGTGCCAGCAGCGCCGGGATTTCATTGGGAGAGACCCAGTACTTC | CASSAGISLGETQYF | TRBJ2-5 | - | few | TRBV6-2/TRBV6-3
TGTGCCATCAGTGCCCTTTTGGGTGAGCAGTACTTC | CAISALLGEQYF | TRBJ2-7 | - | - | TRBV10-3
TGTGCCAGCAGTTGGACAGGGGGTCAGCAGTACTTC | CASSWTGGQQYF | TRBJ2-7 | TRBD1 | - | TRBV6-5
TGCACCTACCGGCGGGACCATTACAATGAGCAGTTCTTC | CTYRRDHYNEQFF | TRBJ2-1 | - | - | TRBV29-1
TGTGCCAGCAGCCAAGATCCGGGGGTCCACGAGCAGTATTTC | CASSQDPGVHEQYF | TRBJ2-1 | - | once | TRBV14
TGTGCCAGCTCACCAGAGGGACTAGCCTACGAGCAGTACTTC | CASSPEGLAYEQYF | TRBJ2-7 | TRBD2 | few | TRBV18
TGTGCCAGCAGCCAGAACTATGAAAAACTGTTTTTT | CASSQNYEKLFF | TRBJ1-4 | - | - | TRBV28
TGTGCCAGCAGTTACACGGACTTACCAAATTCACCCCTCCACTTT | CASSYTDLPNSPLHF | TRBJ1-6 | - | many | TRBV6-6
TGTGCCAGCAGTCCCCCCTTTGCTATGAAGACCCAGTACTTC | CASSPPFAMKTQYF | TRBJ2-5 | - | - | TRBV27
TGTGCCAGCAGTGAAATTGGTGCTAGGGAGGGCAAATACAATGAGCAGTTCTTC | CASSEIGAREGKYNEQFF | TRBJ2-1 | TRBD2 | few | TRBV2
TGTGCCAGCAGCTTAGGGTTATCGTCGGATGGCTACACCTTC | CASSLGLSSDGYTF | TRBJ1-2 | - | once | TRBV7-9
TGTGCCAGCACCAGGAGGCCCAGCGCCCCAGACCAAGAGACCCAGTTCTTC | CASTRRPSAPDQETQFF | TRBJ2-1 | - | - | TRBV7-2
TGTGCCAGCAGTTTAAATTTTAATGAGCAGTTCTTC | CASSLNFNEQFF | TRBJ2-1 | - | - | TRBV28
TGTGCCACCAGCAGAGTCGGGGAGCTGTTTTTT | CATSRVGELFF | TRBJ2-2 | - | few | TRBV15
TGCAGTGCTAGAATCCAGCGGGGCTTCACAGATACGCAGTATTTT | CSARIQRGFTDTQYF | TRBJ2-3 | TRBD2 | - | TRBV20-1
TGTGCCAGCAGTTTCTCTCTAGCACCCACGCAGTATTTT | CASSFSLAPTQYF | TRBJ2-3 | - | once | TRBV12-3/TRBV12-4